This TCR beta chain was profiled in a study of T cell responses to AZD1222 COVID-19 vaccine. This clone was recorded only once. The antigen remains undetermined. Assay: immunoSEQ multiplex PCR; the TCRdb copy retains only in-frame clones and omits some. Among 70,000 to 95,000 clones listed, over 80% were seen once. Study observations and caveats: With two AZD1222 doses given, Spike-specific TCR breadth and depth both rose. A reported finding is that nearly half of spike-specific TCRs target unmutated variant regions. Clonal diversity may have been underestimated in mostly white British donors. Researchers took repertoire samples only after the peak T cell response had come.

The sequence was collected from an adult who received the AZD1222 COVID-19 vaccine. The specimen comprised peripheral blood, sampled 28 days after the second AZD1222 dose.

The CDR3 sequence is CASSEEAHGNQPQHF. The CDR3 bases are TGTGCCAGCAGTGAAGAGGCACATGGCAATCAGCCCCAGCATTTT. The genes are TRBV2 and TRBJ1-5; D remains ambiguous. The V end lost 1 base, the J end lost 2 bases, and 9 bases lay between the germline ends. The CDR3 has 15 amino acids. Looked up from germline, CDR1 is SNHLY and CDR2 is FYNNEI. Filled out from reference TRBV2 and TRBJ1-5, the complete variable domain reads EPEVTQTPSHQVTQMGQEVILRCVPISNHLYFYWYRQILGQKVEFLVSFYNNEISEKSEIFDDQFSVERPDGSNFTLKIRSTKLEDSAMYFCASSEEAHGNQPQHFGDGTRLSIL.